This T cell receptor beta chain was observed in a study of regulatory dendritic cells for organ transplantation. Whole-study results and caveats: Memory CD8+ T cells were the most oligoclonal; naive cells were highly diverse.

Produced via immunoSEQ multiplex PCR; TCRdb's table is partial and in-frame only. Here the sample spans 25,000 to 30,000 clones, more than 70% being singletons. Worth noting for this clone: No antigen is known for it.

Germline loops: CDR1 SGHDN, CDR2 FVKESK. V was clipped by 0 bases and J by 4 bases; unmatched bases: 5. The CDR3 totals 16 residues. The sequence was obtained from a human donor in good health. The V and J genes are TRBV14 and TRBJ2-1, with TRBD1 identical over 8 bases. Sequencing was carried out using naive CD8+ T cells from blood. As for subset: CD45RA+ naive T cells. The CDR3 sequence: CASSQELGQAYNEQFF. The DNA of the CDR3 is TGTGCCAGCAGCCAAGAGTTGGGACAGGCTTACAATGAGCAGTTCTTC.